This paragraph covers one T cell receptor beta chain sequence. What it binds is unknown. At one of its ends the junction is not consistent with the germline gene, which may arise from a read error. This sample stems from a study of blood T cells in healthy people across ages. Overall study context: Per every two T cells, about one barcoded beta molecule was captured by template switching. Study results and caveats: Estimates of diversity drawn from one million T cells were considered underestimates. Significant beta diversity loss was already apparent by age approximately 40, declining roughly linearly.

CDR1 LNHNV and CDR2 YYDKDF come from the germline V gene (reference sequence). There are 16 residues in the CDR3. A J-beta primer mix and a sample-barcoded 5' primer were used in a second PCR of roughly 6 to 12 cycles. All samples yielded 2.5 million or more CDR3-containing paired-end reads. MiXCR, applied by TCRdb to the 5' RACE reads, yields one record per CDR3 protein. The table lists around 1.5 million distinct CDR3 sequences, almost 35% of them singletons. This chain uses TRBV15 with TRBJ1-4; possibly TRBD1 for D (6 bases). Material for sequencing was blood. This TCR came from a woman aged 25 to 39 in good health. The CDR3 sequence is CATSAPEGGANEKRFF. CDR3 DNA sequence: TGTGCCACCAGCGCACCGGAGGGGGGGGCAAATGAAAAACGGTTTTTT.